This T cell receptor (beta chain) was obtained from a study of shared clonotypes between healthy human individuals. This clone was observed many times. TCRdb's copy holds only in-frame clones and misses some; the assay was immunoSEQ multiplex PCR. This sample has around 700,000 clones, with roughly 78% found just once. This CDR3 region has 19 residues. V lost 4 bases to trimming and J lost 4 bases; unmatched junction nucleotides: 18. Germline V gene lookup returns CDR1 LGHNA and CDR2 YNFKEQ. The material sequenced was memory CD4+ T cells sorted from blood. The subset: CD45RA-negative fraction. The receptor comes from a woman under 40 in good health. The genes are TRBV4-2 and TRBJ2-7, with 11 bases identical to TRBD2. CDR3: CASSREVAGGPGSLYEQYF. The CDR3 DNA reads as TGTGCCAGCAGCCGGGAGGTAGCGGGAGGGCCGGGTTCTCTATACGAGCAGTACTTC.